This entry describes one TCR beta chain. Both TRBC1 and TRBC2 were covered by a beta constant-region primer of two equimolar oligonucleotides. Nested alpha and beta constant-region primers with the SP2 primer drove four PCR rounds on ligated cDNA. From the UMI-ligation and nested PCR reads, TCRdb called clonotypes with MiXCR, one entry per CDR3 protein. This sample has 6,000 to 8,000 distinct CDR3 sequences, with under 30% found just once. The data derive from a study of naive and memory T cell subsets. The CDR3 is 15 residues long. V dropped 3 bases and J dropped 2; count of bases not matched to a gene: 6. Germline values: CDR1 SGDLS, CDR2 YYNGEE.

The rearrangement joins TRBV9 to TRBJ2-3, with 7 bases fitting TRBD1. The specimen sequenced was CD8+ TEMRA cells from blood. Subset reported: effector memory re-expressing CD45RA, CD45RA+ CD27-. The clonotype comes from a human donor in good health. The DNA of the CDR3 is TGTGCCAGCAGCGACGGGACAGCGAACACAGATACGCAGTATTTT. Encoded protein: CASSDGTANTDTQYF.